One and the same sample provided the 2 T cell receptor beta chains below, sequenced in a study of blood T cell repertoires in COVID-19. The repertoire was sequenced with immunoSEQ multiplex PCR; TCRdb's copy has only in-frame clones and lacks some. The repertoire holds over 350,000 clones, with 86% as singletons. Sequences were obtained from peripheral blood. The source of these receptors is a woman aged 25 to 39 with active or convalescent COVID-19.

The table lists this clone with a count of one. This sequence joins TRBV18 and TRBJ2-2; TRBD2 matches 7 bases. CDR3 length: 15 amino acids. The V and J ends lost 3 bases and 7 bases, in that order; junction bases with no gene match: 8. Germline V gene lookup returns CDR1 KGHSH and CDR2 LQKENI. CDR3 DNA: TGTGCCAGCTCACCGACCTCGGGACTACTCGGGGAGCTGTTTTTT. Its protein product is CASSPTSGLLGELFF. The entire variable domain, with the rest obtained from reference TRBV18 and TRBJ2-2, is as follows: NAGVMQNPRHLVRRRGQEARLRCSPMKGHSHVYWYRQLPEEGLKFMVYLQKENIIDESGMPKERFSAEFPKEGPSILRIQQVVRGDSAAYFCASSPTSGLLGELFFGEGSRLTVL.

The table lists this clone with a count of one. The rearrangement links TRBV3-1 (or the pseudogene TRBV3-2) to TRBJ2-5; TRBD2 matches 9 bases. Germline CDR1 and CDR2: LGHDT and YNNKEL (reference sequence). Trimming at V came to 3 bases and at J to 4 bases, leaving 6 bases not matched to a gene. The CDR3 sequence is 15 residues long. Here the CDR3 reads CASSHKMGLAETQYF. The CDR3 nucleotides are TGTGCCAGCAGCCACAAAATGGGACTAGCAGAGACCCAGTACTTC.